The clone carrying this T cell receptor beta chain has just a few counts. Its antigen is undetermined. Prominent immunodeficiency with autoinflammation defined PRAID. The data were obtained in a study of stem cell transplantation in POMP-related autoinflammatory disease. Study summary: Defective thymoproteasomes were hypothesized to impair CD8+ T-cell positive selection. Findings and caveats of the study: Unique TRB V-J gene pairings were limited in number in patients with PRAID.

With V trimmed by 4 bases and J by 4 bases, 10 bases remained unmatched. This CDR3 comprises 16 residues. CDR1 is SGDLS and CDR2 is YYNGEE in the germline V gene. The data were produced by immunoSEQ multiplex PCR, yet TCRdb's version contains in-frame clones alone and is incomplete. Of some 69,000 clones in the sample, more than 75% are singletons; the top ten hold around 0.66%. V usage is TRBV9 and J usage is TRBJ2-5; 10 bases are shared with TRBD2. This sequence originates from a human patient with POMP-related autoinflammation and immune dysregulation (PRAID). Among the T cells, some may be from the graft donor. The sample in question was CD4+ T cells from PBMCs, obtained after stem cell transplantation. This CDR3 reads CASSPLAGVGRETQYF. The CDR3 DNA sequence: TGTGCCAGCAGCCCTCTAGCGGGAGTGGGTAGAGAGACCCAGTACTTC.